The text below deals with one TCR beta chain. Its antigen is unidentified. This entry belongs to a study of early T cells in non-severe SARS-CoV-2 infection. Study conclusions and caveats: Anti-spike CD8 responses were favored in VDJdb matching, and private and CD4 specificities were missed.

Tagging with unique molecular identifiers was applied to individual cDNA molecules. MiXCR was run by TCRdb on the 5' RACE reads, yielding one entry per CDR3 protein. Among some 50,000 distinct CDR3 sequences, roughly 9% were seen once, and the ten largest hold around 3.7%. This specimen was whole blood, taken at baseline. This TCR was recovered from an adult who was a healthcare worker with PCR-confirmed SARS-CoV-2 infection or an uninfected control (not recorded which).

CDR3 coding DNA: TGTGCCAGCAGTTACTGGGGACGGAGCTCCTACGAGCAGTACTTC. Its translation: CASSYWGRSSYEQYF. The V and J genes are TRBV6-2 or TRBV6-3 and TRBJ2-7; D possibly matches TRBD1 or TRBD2 (5 bases each). V was shortened by 1 base and J by 0 bases, with 10 bases between the two germline ends. Per germline, CDR1 MNHEY and CDR2 SVGEGT. This CDR3 is built from 15 residues.